The present T cell receptor (beta chain) was sequenced within a study of CD8 T cells in Susac syndrome. An amount of RNA that ranged from about 0.45 to 1 ug was reverse transcribed with random hexamers. Multiplex immunoSEQ PCR targeted 54 Vbeta and 13 Jbeta TCR beta segments. TCRdb reprocessed the immunoSEQ multiplex PCR reads with MiXCR, giving one entry per CDR3 protein. The data contain about 250,000 distinct CDR3 sequences, around 93% of them singletons. The CDR3 consists of 17 residues. V was shortened by 2 bases and J by 2 bases, with 17 bases between the two germline ends. Germline V gives CDR1 SGHDT, CDR2 YYEEEE. In contrast to the negatively isolated CD8+ and CD4+ T cells, TEMRA cells were FACS-enriched.

The specimen was CD4+ T cells from PBMCs. The chain links TRBV5-6 to TRBJ2-1, with D perhaps given as TRBD1 or TRBD2 (5 bases each). This receptor was taken from a human donor with multiple sclerosis. The CDR3 is CASSFGLGGRTYNEQFF. The CDR3 nucleotides read TGTGCCAGCAGCTTTGGACTTGGGGGACGCACCTACAATGAGCAGTTCTTC.